The 11 T cell receptor beta chains below come from one sample, sequenced in a study of vaccination and CD4 T cells after COVID-19. Their cognate antigens are unknown. This sample's treatment: roughly nine-day PBMC culture with coronavirus spike peptide pools or control peptides (ViraFEST assay). CD4+ T cells that had been cultured provided DNA sequenced with the Oncomine TCR Beta short-read assay. TCRdb independently ran MiXCR on the PCR reads; one entry per CDR3 protein. The table lists approximately 16,000 distinct CDR3 sequences, less than 45% of them singletons, with roughly 24% in the top ten. Here the sequenced sample was CD4+ T cells from blood, cultured in vitro, taken before SARS-CoV-2 vaccination. The receptors derive from a human donor who received a COVID-19 vaccine.

V is TRBV5-6 and J is TRBJ1-4, with D perhaps matching TRBD1 (5 bases). The CDR3 has 16 residues. Trimming cost V 0 bases and J 4 bases, with 13 bases left between them. CDR1 is SGHDT and CDR2 is YYEEEE in the germline V gene. The CDR3 bases are TGTGCCAGCAGCTTGGGACAGCTTCGTCTTAATGAAAAACTGTTTTTT. It codes for CASSLGQLRLNEKLFF.

This clonotype has only a few counts. The rearrangement uses TRBV20-1 and TRBJ1-5, with 9 bases lining up with TRBD1. The ends lost 6 bases at V and 1 base at J; junction bases unmatched: 4. CDR1 DFQATT and CDR2 SNEGSKA come from the germline V gene (reference sequence). There are 14 residues in the CDR3. CDR3: CSAIQGASNQPQHF. The DNA for the CDR3 is TGCAGTGCCATACAGGGGGCGAGCAATCAGCCCCAGCATTTT.

This rearrangement joins TRBV6-1 to TRBJ1-5, with a tentative D call TRBD1 (5 bases). V lost 7 bases and J lost 4, with 11 bases in between. CDR1 and CDR2 (germline): MNHNS, SASEGT. This CDR3 contains 13 residues. The CDR3 DNA is TGTGCCAGCACCCCGGGGGGGAATCAGCCCCAGCATTTT. It yields the protein CASTPGGNQPQHF.

This clonotype was found a few times. V gene TRBV7-8 combines with J gene TRBJ1-5; D is uncertain. V lost 1 base and J lost 4, with 5 bases in between. CDR1 is SGHVS and CDR2 is FQNEAQ in the germline V gene. The CDR3 length is 13 residues. The CDR3 loop is CASSLGQNQPQHF. In DNA form, the CDR3 reads TGTGCCAGCAGCTTAGGCCAGAATCAGCCCCAGCATTTT.

This clonotype has only a few counts. V and J are TRBV20-1 and TRBJ1-1, with D tentatively TRBD1 (5 bases). The CDR3 contains 14 residues. The germline V gene encodes CDR1 DFQATT and CDR2 SNEGSKA (reference sequence). Trimming left V 1 base short and J 2 bases short, with 11 bases between. This chain's CDR3 is CSARVGGVNTEAFF. The CDR3 DNA follows: TGCAGTGCTAGAGTCGGGGGGGTTAACACTGAAGCTTTCTTT.

The chain couples TRBV2 to TRBJ2-3; 11 nucleotides line up with TRBD2. Germline assignment: CDR1 SNHLY and CDR2 FYNNEI. The CDR3 is 17 amino acids. V was clipped by 2 bases and J by 7 bases; unmatched bases: 11. DNA of the CDR3: TGTGCCAGCAGTGAACTAGCGGGGGGCCAGGATATATATACGCAGTATTTT. Translating it yields CASSELAGGQDIYTQYF.

The chain carries TRBV2 and TRBJ2-2; D remains unclear. CDR1 SNHLY and CDR2 FYNNEI come from the germline V gene. V dropped 5 bases and J dropped 0 bases, with 10 bases sitting between them. The CDR3 extends over 15 amino acids. In DNA form, the CDR3 reads TGTGCCAGCAGTCCCCTAGATACGAACACCGGGGAGCTGTTTTTT. This translates into CASSPLDTNTGELFF.

The chain joins TRBV2 to TRBJ1-1, with unresolved D. The CDR3 runs 13 residues. Looked up from germline, CDR1 is SNHLY and CDR2 is FYNNEI. Trimming stripped 7 bases from V and 1 base from J, with 10 bases between. CDR3 protein: CASKSTANTEAFF. Here the CDR3 DNA reads TGTGCCAGCAAATCTACGGCGAACACTGAAGCTTTCTTT.

This clonotype has only a few counts. The chain carries TRBV7-8 and TRBJ1-2; D possibly corresponds to TRBD1 (5 bases). The germline V gene has CDR1 SGHVS and CDR2 FQNEAQ. CDR3 length: 13 residues. V was shortened by 5 bases and J by 7 bases, with 14 bases between the two germline ends. CDR3 amino acids: CASSPHWGTGYTF. As DNA, the CDR3 is TGTGCCAGCAGCCCGCATTGGGGGACTGGCTACACCTTC. The full variable domain, completed using reference TRBV7-8 and TRBJ1-2, is GAGVSQSPRYKVAKRGQDVALRCDPISGHVSLFWYQQALGQGPEFLTYFQNEAQLDKSGLPSDRFFAERPEGSVSTLKIQRTQQEDSAVYLCASSPHWGTGYTFGSGTRLTVV.

This clonotype is termed large. The gene calls are TRBV19 and TRBJ2-5, with 7 bases identical to TRBD1. Germline-derived CDR1 and CDR2 are LNHDA and SQIVND (reference sequence). After removal of 3 bases from V and 5 bases from J, the junction contained 6 bases not matched to a gene. This CDR3 contains 14 residues. CDR3 region: CASSISGRGETQYF. DNA of the CDR3: TGTGCCAGTAGTATTTCAGGCAGGGGGGAGACCCAGTACTTC.

This chain uses TRBV7-2 with TRBJ1-2; D possibly corresponds to TRBD1 (5 bases). The CDR3 sequence is 13 residues long. Germline CDR1 SGHTA, CDR2 FQGNSA. The V and J ends lost 0 bases and 5 bases respectively, with 7 bases between them. DNA for the CDR3: TGTGCCAGCAGCTTAGCGCGGGGGTATGGCTACACCTTC. This translates into CASSLARGYGYTF.